Each of the 32 T cell receptor beta chains below was sequenced from the same sample in a study of cytomegalovirus exposure and HLA in healthy donors. PCR amplification relied on 60 Vbeta primers (plus 13 Jbeta primers). TCRdb's table, derived via immunoSEQ multiplex PCR, lists solely in-frame clones and lacks some. Here the sample spans more than 95,000 clones, approximately 76% being singletons. The sequencing sample was made of PBMCs. Source of these receptors: a man in his forties or fifties in good health and CMV-seropositive.

This clone appeared once. The chain uses TRBV5-6 and TRBJ2-7; 7 bases map to TRBD2. Looked up from germline, CDR1 is SGHDT and CDR2 is YYEEEE. The CDR3 runs 15 residues. V lost 7 bases, J lost 1 base, and 11 bases stayed unmatched. CDR3 sequence: CASVGPLAASYEQYF. DNA of the CDR3: TGTGCCAGCGTGGGGCCCCTAGCGGCTTCCTACGAGCAGTACTTC.

The gene calls are TRBV7-2 and TRBJ2-1, with 9 bases identical to TRBD1. CDR1 is SGHTA and CDR2 is FQGNSA in the germline V gene. This CDR3 comprises 15 residues. The trim removed 0 bases at V and 8 bases at J, leaving 5 bases unmatched. The CDR3 region is CASSLAWDRAHEQFF. CDR3 coding DNA: TGTGCCAGCAGCTTAGCATGGGACAGGGCTCATGAGCAGTTCTTC. Using reference TRBV7-2 and TRBJ2-1 for the parts outside the CDR3, the full variable domain is GAGVSQSPSNKVTEKGKDVELRCDPISGHTALYWYRQSLGQGLEFLIYFQGNSAPDKSGLPSDRFSAERTGGSVSTLTIQRTQQEDSAVYLCASSLAWDRAHEQFFGPGTRLTVL.

The V and J genes are TRBV28 and TRBJ2-5, with 11 bases identical to TRBD2. The germline V gene has CDR1 MDHEN and CDR2 SYDVKM. The V and J ends lost 4 bases and 0 bases, in that order; junction bases with no gene match: 4. The CDR3 length is 16 residues. The CDR3 bases are TGTGCCAGCAGTTCCTCGACTAGCGGGAACCAAGAGACCCAGTACTTC. It is translated as CASSSSTSGNQETQYF.

The chain combines TRBV7-6 with TRBJ2-3, with 13 bases matching TRBD2. Trimming cost V 3 bases and J 0 bases; bases outside gene matches: 3. The CDR3 is made up of 17 amino acids. Germline CDR1 reads SGHVS; CDR2 reads FNYEAQ. CDR3 residues: CASSLGLAGSSTDTQYF. The CDR3 bases are TGTGCCAGCAGCTTGGGACTAGCGGGGTCTAGCACAGATACGCAGTATTTT. The full variable domain, rest sourced from reference TRBV7-6 and TRBJ2-3, is GAGVSQSPRYKVTKRGQDVALRCDPISGHVSLYWYRQALGQGPEFLTYFNYEAQQDKSGLPNDRFSAERPEGSISTLTIQRTEQRDSAMYRCASSLGLAGSSTDTQYFGPGTRLTVL.

The chain couples TRBV27 to TRBJ2-5; a weak D match, TRBD2 (5 bases). Germline CDR1 is MNHEY and CDR2 is SMNVEV (reference sequence). The V end was cut by 5 bases, the J end by 5 bases, with 18 bases between. This CDR3 spans 15 amino acids. The DNA for the CDR3 is TGTGCCAGCAGTCCGAGGCTCGGGGTAGGGGAGACCCAGTACTTC. It codes for CASSPRLGVGETQYF.

A few counts support this clone. V is TRBV6-5 and J is TRBJ2-1, with D possibly matching TRBD1 (6 bases). Deletions cut 7 bases from V and 12 bases from J, with 19 bases between. Germline V lookup: CDR1 MNHEY, CDR2 SVGAGI. This CDR3 is built from 13 residues. CDR3: CASTHIQGPGQFF. The CDR3 DNA sequence: TGTGCCAGCACACACATACAGGGCCCAGGGCAGTTCTTC.

The CDR3 coding sequence is TGTGCCAGCAGCGCAGGACTAGCGGGGGAGGGGGAGACCCAGTACTTC. The encoded protein is CASSAGLAGEGETQYF. V is TRBV9 and J is TRBJ2-5; TRBD2 aligns across 13 bases. Germline lookup yields CDR1 SGDLS and CDR2 YYNGEE. The CDR3 contains 16 residues. Trimming cost V 3 bases and J 5 bases; bases outside gene matches: 7.

The chain couples TRBV7-8 to TRBJ2-1; the D gene is possibly TRBD2 (5 bases). CDR3 size: 18 residues. V shed 4 bases and J shed 7 bases, with 26 bases lying between them. The germline V gene has CDR1 SGHVS and CDR2 FQNEAQ. CDR3 bases: TGTGCCAGCAGCTCCTTTTCGCGGGCTAGAATGTTTGGAAATGAGCAGTTCTTC. Translation gives CASSSFSRARMFGNEQFF.

This clone appeared a single time. This chain uses TRBV23-1 with TRBJ2-5; 7 bases are a match to TRBD1. The J call is doubtful: the DNA matches TRBJ2-7 better. TRBV23-1 is given ORF status, its function remaining uncertain. There are 14 residues in the CDR3. In DNA, the CDR3 is TGCGCCAGCAGCCCTGACAGGGAGCGATACGAGCAGTACTTC. Amino acid sequence: CASSPDRERYEQYF.

The genes are TRBV9 and TRBJ1-1, with D tentatively TRBD1 (6 bases). CDR3 length: 15 amino acids. The V gene lost 4 bases and the J gene lost 4 bases, with 17 bases spanning the gap. Germline CDR1 is SGDLS and CDR2 is YYNGEE. CDR3 residues: CASSSRGGVSTEAFF. In nucleotides, the CDR3 is TGTGCCAGCAGCTCAAGGGGGGGTGTGAGCACTGAAGCTTTCTTT.

This chain connects TRBV5-1 to TRBJ1-1; 7 nucleotides align to TRBD1. The CDR3 is made up of 15 amino acids. In germline, CDR1 is SGHRS, CDR2 YFSETQ. V lost 2 bases, J lost 0 bases, and 4 bases stayed unmatched. DNA of the CDR3: TGCGCCAGCAGCTTATTGCAGGGGGTGAACACTGAAGCTTTCTTT. This codes for CASSLLQGVNTEAFF.

The V call is TRBV6-5, the J call TRBJ1-6; D might be TRBD1 (6 bases). V was cut by 3 bases and J by 6 bases, with 9 bases left in between. Germline CDR1 is MNHEY and CDR2 is SVGAGI. CDR3 length equals 14 residues. The CDR3 nucleotides are TGTGCCAGCAGTTATGGGGGCGGTAATTCACCCCTCCACTTT. It is translated as CASSYGGGNSPLHF.

This rearrangement joins TRBV7-9 to TRBJ2-5; 10 nucleotides align to TRBD1. This CDR3 region has 14 residues. Germline V gene data show CDR1 as SEHNR and CDR2 as FQNEAQ (reference sequence). Trimming cost V 8 bases and J 5 bases; bases outside gene matches: 8. CDR3 protein: CASGSPGQGETQYF. The CDR3 region has the DNA TGTGCCAGCGGGAGCCCGGGACAGGGGGAGACCCAGTACTTC.

The CDR3 is CATSRQPGLAGSPSYEQYF. CDR3 bases: TGTGCCACCAGCAGGCAACCGGGACTAGCGGGAAGTCCCTCCTACGAGCAGTACTTC. V usage is TRBV15 and J usage is TRBJ2-7, with 13 bases that match TRBD2. The CDR3 loop spans 19 amino acids. CDR1 and CDR2 from the germline V gene are LNHNV and YYDKDF (reference sequence). The V segment lost 3 bases and the J segment 0 bases; nucleotides outside the gene matches: 11. Full variable domain (missing parts from reference TRBV15 and TRBJ2-7): DAMVIQNPRYQVTQFGKPVTLSCSQTLNHNVMYWYQQKSSQAPKLLFHYYDKDFNNEADTPDNFQSRRPNTSFCFLDIRSPGLGDTAMYLCATSRQPGLAGSPSYEQYFGPGTRLTVT.

The chain carries TRBV2 and TRBJ1-6; TRBD1 might be the D (5 bases). From germline, CDR1 is SNHLY and CDR2 FYNNEI. Between the trimmed V and J ends, which lost 8 bases and 3 bases, there was a span of 8 bases. The CDR3 loop spans 13 amino acids. DNA of the CDR3: TGTGCCAGCGGGGCCCTCTATAATTCACCCCTCCACTTT. This encodes CASGALYNSPLHF.

CDR3 bases: TGTGCCAGCAGCGTGCACAGCGGGGGGGCGACAGATACGCAGTATTTT. Translating gives CASSVHSGGATDTQYF. The chain uses TRBV9 and TRBJ2-3; 10 positions agree with TRBD2. The V gene's germline CDR1 is SGDLS and CDR2 YYNGEE. The CDR3 runs 16 residues. J was trimmed by 3 bases and V by 2 bases; bases with no gene match: 6.

V is TRBV7-9 and J is TRBJ2-1, with D possibly matching TRBD1 (6 bases). The CDR3 totals 15 residues. The germline V gene encodes CDR1 SEHNR and CDR2 FQNEAQ (reference sequence). Trimming left V 5 bases short and J 0 bases short, with 11 bases between. CDR3 residues: CASSLQGNSYNEQFF. The CDR3 DNA reads TGTGCCAGCAGCCTACAGGGAAACTCCTACAATGAGCAGTTCTTC.

V is TRBV6-6 and J is TRBJ1-4, with 8 positions matching TRBD1. Trimming at V came to 2 bases and at J to 2 bases, leaving 1 base not matched to a gene. The CDR3 has 15 amino acids. CDR1 MNHNY and CDR2 SVGAGI come from the germline V gene (reference sequence). CDR3 coding DNA: TGTGCCAGCAGTTACCAGGGGGCGACTAATGAAAAACTGTTTTTT. It translates to CASSYQGATNEKLFF.

In its sample, this clone was seen a few times. V and J are TRBV2 and TRBJ2-3; 9 nucleotides align to TRBD1. Germline lookup yields CDR1 SNHLY and CDR2 FYNNEI. Losses at the gene ends were 5 bases for V and 0 bases for J; bases not matched to a gene: 6. This CDR3 is built from 16 residues. The DNA for the CDR3 is TGTGCCAGCAGTTACACAGGACAGGGGAGCACAGATACGCAGTATTTT. It is translated as CASSYTGQGSTDTQYF.

The CDR3 DNA reads as TGCGCCAGCAGCGGACCGGGACAGGAAAACACCGGGGAGCTGTTTTTT. Translating gives CASSGPGQENTGELFF. This chain uses TRBV5-1 with TRBJ2-2; 8 positions match TRBD1. Trimming cost V 4 bases and J 2 bases; bases outside gene matches: 7. Germline CDR1 is SGHRS and CDR2 is YFSETQ. The CDR3 spans 16 residues. Together with reference TRBV5-1 and TRBJ2-2, the CDR3 gives the full variable domain: KAGVTQTPRYLIKTRGQQVTLSCSPISGHRSVSWYQQTPGQGLQFLFEYFSETQRNKGNFPGRFSGRQFSNSRSEMNVSTLELGDSALYLCASSGPGQENTGELFFGEGSRLTVL.

This sequence joins TRBV12-1 and TRBJ1-4; TRBD1 is the table's D call, not checked against the DNA. TRBV12-1 is labeled a pseudogene. The CDR3 has 16 residues. The CDR3 protein is CASSFVPQGCNEKLFF. CDR3 bases: TGTGCCAGCAGCTTTGTCCCACAGGGGTGTAACGAAAAACTGTTTTTT.

The sample holds a few counts of this clone. The V gene is TRBV6-1, the J gene TRBJ1-5; 10 nucleotides agree with TRBD1. The CDR3 length is 13 residues. Looked up from germline, CDR1 is MNHNS and CDR2 is SASEGT. The trim removed 6 bases at V and 7 bases at J, leaving 3 bases unmatched. CDR3 sequence (DNA): TGTGCCAGCAGGGGGACAGGGGCCCAGCCCCAGCATTTT. This translates into CASRGTGAQPQHF.

CDR3 protein: CASSHGTGNQPQHF. CDR3 coding DNA: TGTGCCAGCAGTCACGGGACAGGCAATCAGCCCCAGCATTTT. This sequence joins TRBV6-5 and TRBJ1-5; 7 nucleotides match TRBD1. This CDR3 has 14 residues. The junction had 3 bases not matched to a gene; V was cut back by 5 bases and J by 2 bases. Germline V lookup: CDR1 MNHEY, CDR2 SVGAGI.

The chain has TRBV4-3 and TRBJ2-2, with TRBD2 matching 11 bases. The trim removed 4 bases at V and 5 bases at J, leaving 15 bases unmatched. The CDR3 contains 19 residues. Germline CDR1 and CDR2: LGHNA and YSLEER. CDR3 amino acids: CASSPTGQPGLADTGELFF. CDR3 in DNA: TGCGCCAGCAGCCCGACCGGGCAGCCGGGACTAGCGGATACCGGGGAGCTGTTTTTT.

By share of the sample, this clone is medium-sized. This chain joins TRBV6-6 and TRBJ2-7; 8 nucleotides agree with TRBD1. Losses at the gene ends were 2 bases for V and 5 bases for J; bases not matched to a gene: 5. Per the germline V gene, CDR1 is MNHNY and CDR2 is SVGAGI (reference sequence). This CDR3 comprises 14 residues. Here the CDR3 reads CASSYRTGRNEQYF. CDR3 DNA: TGTGCCAGCAGTTACAGGACAGGGAGGAACGAGCAGTACTTC.

The chain recombines TRBV9 with TRBJ1-2, with a possible D match to TRBD1 (5 bases). V was pared by 2 bases and J by 3 bases, with 23 bases between. The CDR3 spans 18 residues. CDR1 SGDLS and CDR2 YYNGEE come from the germline V gene. Written as DNA, the CDR3 is TGTGCCAGCAGCGTCACCCCAACACTGGGGGGATCATACTATGGCTACACCTTC. This gives the protein CASSVTPTLGGSYYGYTF.

On this clone itself: The identical CDR3 is also encoded by other nucleotide sequences in the sample. This chain connects TRBV4-1 to TRBJ2-5; 8 nucleotides line up with TRBD2. Germline V CDR1 and CDR2: MGHRA, YSYEKL. The CDR3 has 19 amino acids. V lost 1 base and J lost 2; bases outside the gene matches: 15. The CDR3 nucleotides read TGCGCCAGCAGCCAAGTCTCGGCGGGCAGCGGGGGCATACAAGAGACCCAGTACTTC. Translation: CASSQVSAGSGGIQETQYF.

Concerning this clone itself: The junction and the germline gene differ at one end; a read error may be behind it. The chain couples TRBV27 to TRBJ2-7, with D tentatively TRBD1 (5 bases). CDR1 is MNHEY and CDR2 is SMNVEV in the germline V gene (reference sequence). The length of the CDR3 is 13 residues. The CDR3 protein is CASSLSSRAEQWF. In DNA, the CDR3 is TGTGCCAGCAGTTTATCCTCCAGGGCCGAACAGTGGTTC.

CDR3 DNA: TGCGCCAGCAGCCGTATAGCGGGAGTAGTTGGGGACGAGCAGTACTTC. This encodes CASSRIAGVVGDEQYF. The chain links TRBV4-1 to TRBJ2-7, with 9 bases that match TRBD2. Losses at the gene ends were 4 bases for V and 5 bases for J; bases not matched to a gene: 12. The V gene's germline CDR1 is MGHRA and CDR2 YSYEKL. CDR3 size: 16 residues.

The chain combines TRBV9 with TRBJ1-2, with 11 bases lining up with TRBD1. V was clipped by 3 bases and J by 3 bases; unmatched bases: 7. From germline, CDR1 is SGDLS and CDR2 YYNGEE. The CDR3 contains 16 residues. The DNA for the CDR3 is TGTGCCAGCAGCGAGGGACAGGGGGTGGGAGACTATGGCTACACCTTC. Protein product: CASSEGQGVGDYGYTF. The full variable domain, with the rest looked up from reference TRBV9 and TRBJ1-2, is DSGVTQTPKHLITATGQRVTLRCSPRSGDLSVYWYQQSLDQGLQFLIQYYNGEERAKGNILERFSAQQFPDLHSELNLSSLELGDSALYFCASSEGQGVGDYGYTFGSGTRLTVV.

This clone has a handful of counts. The chain employs TRBV7-2 and TRBJ1-5, with TRBD1 identical over 7 bases. The V gene's germline CDR1 is SGHTA and CDR2 FQGNSA. V shed 5 bases and J 3 bases; nucleotides not matched to a gene: 4. This CDR3 is 14 amino acids long. CDR3 bases: TGTGCCAGCAGCGGACAGGACAACAATCAGCCCCAGCATTTT. This codes for CASSGQDNNQPQHF.

The chain carries TRBV6-5 and TRBJ2-1; possible D gene TRBD1, 5 bases. Germline CDR1 and CDR2: MNHEY and SVGAGI. V lost 0 bases and J 2 bases, leaving 8 bases between the germline ends. The CDR3 length is 15 residues. The DNA of the CDR3 is TGTGCCAGCAGTTACTCAGACAGAACCTACAATGAGCAGTTCTTC. Amino acid sequence: CASSYSDRTYNEQFF.